The clone carrying this T cell receptor beta chain has just one count. Antigen: not known. The sample originates from a study of T cell clones after liver transplantation. Study-wide context: Without induction therapy, subjects received standard immunosuppression until 12-24 months post-transplant. Draws occurred before transplant, before withdrawal, and after complete or failed withdrawal.

Study-wide findings and caveats: Low donor cell numbers restricted donor-reactive repertoire measurement in two subjects. Donor-reactive sequences fell more than third party-reactive ones, suggesting partial deletion.

V lost 3 bases and J lost 5, with 13 bases in between. The CDR3 is made up of 14 amino acids. The V gene's germline CDR1 is MGHRA and CDR2 YSYEKL. The table came from immunoSEQ multiplex PCR; TCRdb's copy has only in-frame clones and leaves some out. Of around 30,000 clones listed, over 85% are singletons. The specimen comprised CD8+ T cells from blood, sampled 12 months after liver transplant. The chain has TRBV4-1 and TRBJ1-1; no clear D. This TCR was sampled from a human patient who received a liver transplant. Some T cells may possibly be graft donor cells. The CDR3 loop is CASSHEGTVTEAFF. The CDR3 nucleotides read TGCGCCAGCAGCCACGAAGGTACGGTGACTGAAGCTTTCTTT.